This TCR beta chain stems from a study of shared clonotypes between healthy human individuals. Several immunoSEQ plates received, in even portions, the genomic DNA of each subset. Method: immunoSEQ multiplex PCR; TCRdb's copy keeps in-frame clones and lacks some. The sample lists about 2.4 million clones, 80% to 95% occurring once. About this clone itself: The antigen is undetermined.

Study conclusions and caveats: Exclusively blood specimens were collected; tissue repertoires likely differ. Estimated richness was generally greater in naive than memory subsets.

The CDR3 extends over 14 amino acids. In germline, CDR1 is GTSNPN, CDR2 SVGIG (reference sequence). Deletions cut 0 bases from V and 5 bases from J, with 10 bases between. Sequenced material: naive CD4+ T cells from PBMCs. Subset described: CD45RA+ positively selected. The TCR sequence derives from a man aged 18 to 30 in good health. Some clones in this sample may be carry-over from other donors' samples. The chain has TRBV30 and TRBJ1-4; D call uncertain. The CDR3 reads CAWSVPGMNEKLFF. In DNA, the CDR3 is TGTGCCTGGAGTGTACCGGGTATGAATGAAAAACTGTTTTTT.